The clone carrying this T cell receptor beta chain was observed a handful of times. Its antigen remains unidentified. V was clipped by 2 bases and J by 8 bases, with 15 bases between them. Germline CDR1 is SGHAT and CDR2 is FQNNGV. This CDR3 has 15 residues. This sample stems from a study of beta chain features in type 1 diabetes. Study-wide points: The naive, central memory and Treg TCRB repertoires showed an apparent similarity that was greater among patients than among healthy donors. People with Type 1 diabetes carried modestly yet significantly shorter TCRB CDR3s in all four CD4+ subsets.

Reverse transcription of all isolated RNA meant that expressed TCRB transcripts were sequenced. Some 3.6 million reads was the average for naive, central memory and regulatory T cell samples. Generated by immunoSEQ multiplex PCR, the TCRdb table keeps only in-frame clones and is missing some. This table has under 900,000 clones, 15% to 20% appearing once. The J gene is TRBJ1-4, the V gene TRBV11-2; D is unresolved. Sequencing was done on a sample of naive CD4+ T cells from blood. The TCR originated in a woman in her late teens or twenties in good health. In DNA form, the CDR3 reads TGTGCCAGCAGCTTAACGCCCTGGCCGGGGGAAAAACTGTTTTTT. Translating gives CASSLTPWPGEKLFF. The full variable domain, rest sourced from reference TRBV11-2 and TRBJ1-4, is EAGVAQSPRYKIIEKRQSVAFWCNPISGHATLYWYQQILGQGPKLLIQFQNNGVVDDSQLPKDRFSAERLKGVDSTLKIQPAKLEDSAVYLCASSLTPWPGEKLFFGSGTQLSVL.